This T cell receptor (beta chain) was sequenced in a study of CD4 T cells in relation to SARS-CoV-2 and coronaviruses. At the level of the study: Negative control cultures got HIV-1 Nef peptides or no peptide. The HLA restriction of the shared crossreactive spike epitopes was mapped.

The assay was immunoSEQ multiplex PCR, and TCRdb's table has in-frame clones only and misses some. The sample lists 9,000 to 13,000 clones, around 83% occurring once. Concerning this clone itself: Its target is unknown.

Unexposed donor CD4+ T cells date from about 2011-2018, before the COVID-19 pandemic. After about 10 days of culture, CD4+ T cells were isolated. Trimming shortened V by 1 base and J by 2 bases, and 1 base separated the two germline ends. CDR3 length: 12 amino acids. Germline-derived CDR1 and CDR2 are SGHTA and FQGNSA. This TCR came from a human donor in good health. The sequenced material came from CD4+ T cells from PBMCs, cultured in vitro. The gene calls are TRBV7-2 and TRBJ2-3; D ambiguous. The CDR3 spells CASSLDTDTQYF. The CDR3 DNA reads TGTGCCAGCAGCTTAGACACAGATACGCAGTATTTT.